Reported below is one T cell receptor (beta chain). Assay used: immunoSEQ multiplex PCR; TCRdb lists only in-frame clones, some missing. This table has about 100,000 clones, roughly 87% appearing once. The CDR3 has 16 residues. CDR1 MNHNS and CDR2 SASEGT come from the germline V gene. The V gene end was trimmed by 0 bases and the J gene end by 4 bases; junction bases not matched to a gene: 7. The data originate from a study of blood T cell repertoires in COVID-19. The sequence was collected from a man aged 25-45 years in a cohort sampled during active COVID-19. This chain joins TRBV6-1 and TRBJ1-2, with 8 bases identical to TRBD1. The sample consisted of peripheral blood. Here the CDR3 reads CASSEAGTGLSYGYTF. CDR3 nucleotides: TGTGCCAGCAGTGAAGCGGGGACAGGCCTCAGCTATGGCTACACCTTC.